This T cell receptor (beta chain) was recovered during a study of Ad26.COV2.S vaccination and SARS-CoV-2 variants. The treatment: 15 to 20 received Ad26.COV2.S at low or high dose, single or two shots; roughly five received placebo; per-sample allocation not given. Sampling happened 63 days after the first vaccine or placebo injection. This CDR3 region has 11 residues. Trimming took 5 bases from V and 5 from J, leaving 6 bases between them. Germline loops: CDR1 SGHTA, CDR2 FQGNSA. Data came from immunoSEQ multiplex PCR; TCRdb stores just in-frame clones and leaves some out. The table lists about 680,000 clones, more than 80% of them singletons, with 1.5% in the top ten.

The source was peripheral blood, collected in a trial of Ad26.COV2.S vaccine versus placebo. J is TRBJ2-5 and V is TRBV7-2, with D unresolved. The TCR comes from a person aged 18 to 65 who received the Ad26.COV2.S COVID-19 vaccine or a placebo. The CDR3 spells CASSQRETQYF. In DNA, the CDR3 is TGTGCCAGCAGCCAAAGGGAGACCCAGTACTTC.